This TCR beta chain was profiled in a study of blood T cell repertoires in COVID-19 (dated by TCRdb to 2018 to 2021). Describing the broader study: Collaborator samples came from the United States, Italy and Spain and covered acute and convalescent phases of COVID-19. Where HLA class I and class II types were available, the types were taken from metadata supplied by the sample provider, not from assay-based typing. Deeply sampled blood TCRbeta repertoires from subjects exposed to, actively infected with, or recovered from COVID-19 were included in the dataset. The repertoires were made available in a free public database intended to serve as a resource for research on the immune response to SARS-CoV-2. Samples came from the ongoing ImmuneRACE study (first 160 participants) plus 1,254 subjects from 6 global collaborators. The prospective study material was composed of cDNA or gDNA derived from T cells, B-cell-depleted T cells, or PBMCs. Nearly every sample came with metadata listing a de-identified subject ID, COVID-19 status, age in years and sex. General conclusions and limits of the study: How much clinical and demographic metadata was included differed by source and by participant, and the metadata was provided uncurated.

Whole blood was collected in K2EDTA tubes by collaborating institutions according to the institutions' own protocols. For TCRbeta analysis, collaborators shipped samples in one of three forms: frozen whole blood, isolated PBMCs, or DNA extracted from either of those sample types. The germline V gene supplies CDR1 SGHVS and CDR2 FQNEAQ. V gives up 1 base and J gives up 6 bases, and the segment between their germline ends measures 13 bases. The CDR3 covers 14 residues, taking in both the cysteine and the phenylalanine. Only the CDR3 part of the read is kept: 42 bases, read in frame from the first base. About this clone: The antigen this receptor binds is unknown. Base qualities are not provided; no much larger clone lies one nucleotide away.

The immunoSEQ Assay, a bias-controlled multiplex PCR, was used to amplify TCRbeta CDR3 regions from genomic DNA. The original pipeline was this. The number of nucleated cells in each sample was estimated from the amplification of reference gene primers within the assay. To quantify the absolute abundance of each unique TCRbeta CDR3 rearrangement, sequence reads were collapsed and filtered. For each sample, productive Simpson clonality was calculated by taking the square root of Simpson's diversity index across productive rearrangements. The source is immuneACCESS, and TCRdb retained only in-frame sequences with V and J called. Part of the clones is not carried over; for the studies checked, unresolved V genes explain less than half of this, and the remainder is unexplained. V, J and clone size are taken as reported in that table, and D and trimming were inferred from the DNA itself. The sample table shows roughly 73,000 clones, and more than 75% are seen once. Clones ranked in the top ten supply about 1.5% of the sample.

The TCR was taken from a man aged 50-59 years with acute or convalescent COVID-19. The sequenced material came from peripheral blood. Recombination linked TRBV7-8 to TRBJ2-7; the D gene is unclear. Here the CDR3 is given as CASSLEGRWAEQYF. At the DNA level, the sequence is TGTGCCAGCAGCTTAGAAGGCAGGTGGGCCGAGCAGTACTTC.